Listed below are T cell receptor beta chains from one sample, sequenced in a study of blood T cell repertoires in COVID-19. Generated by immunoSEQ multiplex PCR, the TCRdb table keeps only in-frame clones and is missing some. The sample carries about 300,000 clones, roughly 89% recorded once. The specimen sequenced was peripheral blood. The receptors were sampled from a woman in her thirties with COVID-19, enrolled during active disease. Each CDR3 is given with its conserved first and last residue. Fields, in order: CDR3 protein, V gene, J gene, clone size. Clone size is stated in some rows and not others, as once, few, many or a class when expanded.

CDR3: CASTSNSERGFF
V: TRBV28
J: TRBJ2-1
size: -

CDR3: CASDEGLGGNEQFF
V: TRBV25-1
J: TRBJ2-1
size: -

CDR3: CASSLDGGGYNEQFF
V: TRBV7-2
J: TRBJ2-1
size: -

CDR3: CASSLRDRATSPLHF
V: TRBV6-2/TRBV6-3
J: TRBJ1-6
size: -

CDR3: CASGPEPPGETQYF
V: TRBV2
J: TRBJ2-5
size: -

CDR3: CASSPTLGGGNEQFF
V: TRBV18
J: TRBJ2-1
size: once

CDR3: CASSQDRGRSEAFF
V: TRBV3-1/TRBV3-2
J: TRBJ1-1
size: -

CDR3: CASSPRGTEAFF
V: TRBV7-2
J: TRBJ1-1
size: -

CDR3: CATSRGARGLSETQYF
V: TRBV15
J: TRBJ2-5
size: -

CDR3: CASIRLAGGNEQFF
V: TRBV2
J: TRBJ2-1
size: -

CDR3: CASSMRNQRRPLHF
V: TRBV19
J: TRBJ1-6
size: -

CDR3: CSYAGGPNYEQYF
V: TRBV29-1
J: TRBJ2-7
size: -

CDR3: CASSKRGGWLNEQFF
V: TRBV9
J: TRBJ2-1
size: -

CDR3: CATSQGSSYEQYF
V: TRBV15
J: TRBJ2-7
size: -

CDR3: CASSQDSQANYGYTF
V: TRBV4-3
J: TRBJ1-2
size: -

CDR3: CASRGQGRDYGYTF
V: TRBV6-5
J: TRBJ1-2
size: -

CDR3: CASNQGGSGELFF
V: TRBV19
J: TRBJ2-2
size: -

CDR3: CASSPGPVFTDTQYF
V: TRBV9
J: TRBJ2-3
size: -

CDR3: CASSWGTSGGQETQYF
V: TRBV5-1
J: TRBJ2-5
size: -

CDR3: CASSLGGGISTDTQYF
V: TRBV7-9
J: TRBJ2-3
size: -

CDR3: CASSKLAPRVTDEQYF
V: TRBV19
J: TRBJ2-7
size: -

CDR3: CASSQDRTGDQYF
V: TRBV3-1/TRBV3-2
J: TRBJ2-7
size: -

CDR3: CASSLGQGSEKLFF
V: TRBV7-9
J: TRBJ1-4
size: -

CDR3: CASSQALGQTLGVTYGYTF
V: TRBV4-1
J: TRBJ1-2
size: -

CDR3: CASSPPTRGRYQETQYF
V: TRBV7-9
J: TRBJ2-5
size: -

CDR3: CASSPVLGGYGYTF
V: TRBV9
J: TRBJ1-2
size: -

CDR3: CAAGVANTGELFF
V: TRBV7-9
J: TRBJ2-2
size: -

CDR3: CASSYVRGAGQPQHF
V: TRBV6-2/TRBV6-3
J: TRBJ1-5
size: -

CDR3: CASSLRDTRPYGYTF
V: TRBV5-4
J: TRBJ1-2
size: -

CDR3: CASSAGTVGTEAFF
V: TRBV5-8
J: TRBJ1-1
size: -

CDR3: CASRRDGSSGNTIYF
V: TRBV7-9
J: TRBJ1-3
size: once

CDR3: CASSLRGLDGYTF
V: TRBV2
J: TRBJ1-2
size: -

CDR3: CASSGRTGGKVMNTEAFF
V: TRBV9
J: TRBJ1-1
size: -

CDR3: CASSPRTGDSEFDQPQHF
V: TRBV4-2
J: TRBJ1-5
size: -

CDR3: CASSYGQETEAFF
V: TRBV5-1
J: TRBJ1-1
size: -

CDR3: CASRSLGHKIGAGANVLTF
V: TRBV5-1
J: TRBJ2-6
size: -

CDR3: CASSLPAGEQFF
V: TRBV12-3/TRBV12-4
J: TRBJ2-1
size: -

CDR3: CASSPFEVAGGYEQYF
V: TRBV3-1/TRBV3-2
J: TRBJ2-7
size: -

CDR3: CASSRGQAYTEAFF
V: TRBV7-9
J: TRBJ1-1
size: -

CDR3: CASSLESLEKLFF
V: TRBV5-5
J: TRBJ1-4
size: -